The 26 T cell receptor beta chains listed next were all sequenced from one sample in a study of T-cell reconstitution after alpha-beta-depleted transplantation in children. Molecular barcoding with unique molecular identifiers was used for the TCRbeta library. In TCRdb, the PCR reads were re-called with MiXCR into one record per CDR3 protein. Seen here are about 540,000 distinct CDR3 sequences, around 17% observed once, and the top ten hold over 3%. The material was PBMCs from the stem cell graft donor, obtained from the stem cell graft. The receptor set was obtained from a human donor who donated a stem cell graft to a child with acute lymphoblastic leukemia.

The J gene is TRBJ2-7, the V gene TRBV6-2 or TRBV6-3; D not resolved. Germline CDR1 is MNHEY and CDR2 is SVGEGT. V was pared by 8 bases and J by 3 bases, with 14 bases between. The CDR3 runs to 13 residues. The CDR3 DNA sequence: TGTGCCAGCGTAAGGACCCTCGGCTACGAGCAGTACTTC. Translation gives CASVRTLGYEQYF.

The table lists this clonotype with many counts. The chain carries TRBV18 and TRBJ1-6; possibly TRBD1 for D (5 bases). CDR3 length: 14 residues. Germline-derived CDR1 and CDR2 are KGHSH and LQKENI. Trimming removed 6 bases at V and 5 bases at J, with 11 bases between. CDR3 amino acids: CASSIGANNSPLHF. CDR3 sequence (DNA): TGTGCCAGCTCGATCGGGGCAAATAATTCACCCCTCCACTTT.

The CDR3 protein is CASSQPGRGTGELFF. CDR3 bases: TGCGCCAGCAGCCAGCCGGGACGGGGGACCGGGGAGCTGTTTTTT. The V call is TRBV4-1, the J call TRBJ2-2; the D gene is possibly TRBD2 (6 bases). V was cut by 3 bases and J by 5 bases, with 13 bases left in between. The germline V gene encodes CDR1 MGHRA and CDR2 YSYEKL. The CDR3 has 15 amino acids.

This clonotype showed up just once. The chain uses TRBV9 and TRBJ1-6; no definite D call. V was cut by 0 bases and J by 9 bases, with 7 bases left in between. Germline-derived CDR1 and CDR2 are SGDLS and YYNGEE. The CDR3 runs to 13 residues. This CDR3 is CASSVDVGSPLHF. In DNA form, the CDR3 reads TGTGCCAGCAGCGTAGACGTGGGTTCACCCCTCCACTTT.

Concerning this clonotype itself: The junction departs from the called germline gene at one end, perhaps through a read error. The chain uses TRBV7-9 and TRBJ2-1, with 7 bases fitting TRBD2. The CDR3 covers 13 residues. CDR1 SEHNR and CDR2 FQNEAQ come from the germline V gene (reference sequence). The chain's CDR3 is CASSSRDYDEQFF. In nucleotides, the CDR3 is TGTGCCAGCAGCTCCAGGGACTACGATGAGCAGTTCTTC.

This clonotype was counted only a few times. This chain uses TRBV5-1 with TRBJ2-2; 8 bases map to TRBD2. Germline V gene data show CDR1 as SGHRS and CDR2 as YFSETQ. CDR3 length equals 15 residues. J was trimmed by 2 bases and V by 5 bases; bases with no gene match: 5. The DNA of the CDR3 is TGCGCCAGCAGTCAACTAGCGGTCAACACCGGGGAGCTGTTTTTT. Translating gives CASSQLAVNTGELFF.

The J gene is TRBJ2-1, the V gene TRBV6-2 or TRBV6-3; D not certain. The CDR3 sequence is 21 residues long. Germline V gene data show CDR1 as MNHEY and CDR2 as SVGEGT. V lost 7 bases and J lost 0, with 31 bases in between. The CDR3 region has the DNA TGTGCCAGCACCCTCGGGCAGGCCCCGAGAACCGAAACCCACTCCTACAATGAGCAGTTCTTC. It yields the protein CASTLGQAPRTETHSYNEQFF.

This clonotype was recorded at least ten times. V gene TRBV20-1 combines with J gene TRBJ2-7; a weak D match, TRBD2 (6 bases). The ends were cut back, 1 base at V and 2 bases at J, with 18 bases in the middle. The CDR3 has 16 residues. Per germline, CDR1 DFQATT and CDR2 SNEGSKA (reference sequence). The CDR3 region is CSARGHGGTETYEQYF. The CDR3 region has the DNA TGCAGTGCTAGAGGGCATGGCGGGACCGAGACCTACGAGCAGTACTTC.

V and J are TRBV24-1 and TRBJ2-5; TRBD2 agrees at 8 bases. Trimming cost V 1 base and J 3 bases; bases outside gene matches: 3. The CDR3 has 15 amino acids. Germline CDR1 reads KGHDR; CDR2 reads SFDVKD. The CDR3 loop is CATSDLVLAEETQYF. The CDR3 region has the DNA TGTGCCACCAGTGATTTAGTACTAGCGGAAGAGACCCAGTACTTC.

The V and J genes are TRBV29-1 and TRBJ2-1; possibly TRBD1 for D (7 bases). CDR1 and CDR2 (germline): SQVTM, ANQGSEA. This CDR3 has 13 amino acids. The germline V and J ends were trimmed by 1 base and 9 bases, with 13 bases remaining between them. The CDR3 spells CSVEGGQGGEQFF. The CDR3 DNA is TGCAGCGTTGAAGGGGGGCAGGGGGGTGAGCAGTTCTTC.

This clonotype was recorded a few times. The chain couples TRBV7-2 to TRBJ2-1; D unclear. From germline, CDR1 is SGHTA and CDR2 FQGNSA. The CDR3 length is 15 residues. V was cut by 6 bases and J by 0 bases, with 12 bases left in between. This chain's CDR3 is CASRPGRSSYNEQFF. DNA of the CDR3: TGTGCCAGCAGACCCGGTAGGAGCTCCTACAATGAGCAGTTCTTC.

The rearrangement uses TRBV9 and TRBJ2-3, with D unclear. Germline V gene lookup returns CDR1 SGDLS and CDR2 YYNGEE. This CDR3 spans 12 amino acids. V was cut by 0 bases and J by 6 bases, with 5 bases left in between. CDR3 residues: CASSVDRDTQYF. CDR3 coding DNA: TGTGCCAGCAGCGTAGATAGGGATACGCAGTATTTT.

In its sample, this clonotype was seen a few times. CDR3 in DNA: TGCAGTGCTAGAAGGGGAAGCCCCACAGATACGCAGTATTTT. Translated, it gives CSARRGSPTDTQYF. The V and J genes are TRBV20-1 and TRBJ2-3; TRBD1 might be the D (5 bases). The germline V gene encodes CDR1 DFQATT and CDR2 SNEGSKA (reference sequence). V lost 2 bases and J lost 2, with 11 bases in between. The CDR3 length is 14 residues.

This clonotype was picked up a small number of times. The V and J genes are TRBV20-1 and TRBJ1-5; TRBD1 matches at 7 bases. This CDR3 spans 15 amino acids. Germline V gene lookup returns CDR1 DFQATT and CDR2 SNEGSKA (reference sequence). Trimming cost V 4 bases and J 4 bases; bases outside gene matches: 10. The CDR3 reads CSAKRSRGYNQPQHF. CDR3 bases: TGCAGTGCTAAGAGGTCCAGGGGGTATAATCAGCCCCAGCATTTT.

The rearrangement uses TRBV11-1 and TRBJ1-1, with D possibly matching TRBD1 (5 bases). This CDR3 is 18 amino acids long. Trimming stripped 1 base from V and 4 bases from J, with 22 bases between. Germline CDR1 reads SGHAT; CDR2 reads FQDESV (reference sequence). The CDR3 region is CASSLGGLTGTDGTEAFF. The CDR3 DNA reads as TGTGCCAGCAGCTTAGGGGGATTAACCGGGACGGATGGCACTGAAGCTTTCTTT.

The V gene is TRBV3-1, the J gene TRBJ2-5, with a weak D call TRBD2 (5 bases). V lost 0 bases and J lost 3, with 20 bases in between. The CDR3 totals 18 residues. Germline V lookup: CDR1 LGHDT, CDR2 YNNKEL (reference sequence). CDR3 residues: CASSQDWRKRSKEETQYF. The CDR3 DNA follows: TGTGCCAGCAGCCAAGATTGGCGAAAGCGGAGCAAAGAAGAGACCCAGTACTTC.

This clonotype has more than one count but fewer than ten. The V call is TRBV7-2, the J call TRBJ2-7, with 8 bases that match TRBD2. The V segment lost 1 base and the J segment 1 base; nucleotides outside the gene matches: 3. CDR3 length equals 15 residues. Per the germline V gene, CDR1 is SGHTA and CDR2 is FQGNSA. The CDR3 loop is CASSLELAVSYEQYF. The CDR3 bases are TGTGCCAGCAGCTTAGAACTAGCGGTGTCCTACGAGCAGTACTTC.

The chain uses TRBV20-1 and TRBJ1-2; D gene ambiguous. In germline, CDR1 is DFQATT, CDR2 SNEGSKA (reference sequence). V was trimmed by 3 bases and J by 7 bases, leaving 9 bases between them. CDR3 length: 11 residues. CDR3 sequence (DNA): TGCAGTGCTAGGGTTCCGGCTGGCTACACCTTC. This codes for CSARVPAGYTF.

This clonotype was counted only a few times. This chain uses TRBV20-1 with TRBJ2-7; either TRBD1 or TRBD2 may supply D (6 bases each). Germline V gene sequence: CDR1 DFQATT, CDR2 SNEGSKA (reference sequence). Trimming left V 6 bases short and J 4 bases short, with 16 bases between. The CDR3 covers 13 residues. The CDR3 sequence: CSARGRGEYEQYF. CDR3 DNA sequence: TGCAGTGCCCGGGGGCGCGGGGAATACGAGCAGTACTTC.

A few counts support this clonotype. The V and J genes are TRBV27 and TRBJ2-1; D is undetermined. This CDR3 comprises 15 residues. Germline V gene lookup returns CDR1 MNHEY and CDR2 SMNVEV (reference sequence). Trimming shortened V by 2 bases and J by 3 bases, and 11 bases separated the two germline ends. DNA of the CDR3: TGTGCCAGCAGTTTAAAGTCTGGCCGCTACAATGAGCAGTTCTTC. Protein: CASSLKSGRYNEQFF.

This clonotype was counted between two and nine times. This chain links TRBV6-5 with TRBJ2-2; D is unclear. V lost 0 bases, J lost 6 bases, and 14 bases lay in between. This CDR3 spans 16 amino acids. Germline CDR1 and CDR2: MNHEY and SVGAGI. Written as DNA, the CDR3 is TGTGCCAGCAGTTACTCGCGGCAGACGGCCGCCGGGGAGCTGTTTTTT. This codes for CASSYSRQTAAGELFF.

This clonotype was found once. V usage is TRBV2 and J usage is TRBJ2-5; the D gene is possibly TRBD1 (5 bases). This CDR3 is built from 12 residues. Germline CDR1 reads SNHLY; CDR2 reads FYNNEI. V was clipped by 4 bases and J by 5 bases, with 8 bases between them. The CDR3 nucleotides read TGTGCCAGCAGTGTTTCAGGGGAGACCCAGTACTTC. It yields the protein CASSVSGETQYF.

The chain couples TRBV6-1 to TRBJ2-5; D tentatively fits TRBD1 or TRBD2 (6 bases each). V was shortened by 7 bases and J by 5 bases, with 20 bases between the two germline ends. Germline V gene sequence: CDR1 MNHNS, CDR2 SASEGT. The CDR3 loop spans 15 amino acids. The CDR3: CASNLGGRRMETQYF. The CDR3 DNA reads as TGTGCCAGCAACCTGGGGGGCAGGAGGATGGAGACCCAGTACTTC.

This clonotype occurred a few times. The genes are TRBV6-2 or TRBV6-3 and TRBJ2-1; unclear D gene. Germline assignment: CDR1 MNHEY and CDR2 SVGEGT. The CDR3 consists of 13 residues. V was pared by 2 bases and J by 2 bases, with 4 bases between. The CDR3 loop reads CASSYEPYNEQFF. The CDR3 DNA is TGTGCCAGCAGTTACGAGCCCTACAATGAGCAGTTCTTC.

CDR3 DNA: TGTGCCAGCAGCGTAACAGCGGGAGGGTTCTACGAGCAGTACTTC. Protein sequence: CASSVTAGGFYEQYF. The chain has TRBV7-8 and TRBJ2-7, with 10 positions matching TRBD2. Germline lookup yields CDR1 SGHVS and CDR2 FQNEAQ. V was pared by 5 bases and J by 3 bases, with 7 bases of the junction left unmatched. The CDR3 sequence is 15 residues long.

The chain links TRBV7-3 to TRBJ2-6; 9 nucleotides match TRBD1. With 3 bases clipped from V and 4 bases from J, the junction kept 7 bases outside the gene matches. This CDR3 contains 17 residues. Germline V gene data show CDR1 as SGHTA and CDR2 as FQGTGA. CDR3 in amino acids: CASSFGQGTAGANVLTF. CDR3 DNA: TGTGCCAGCAGCTTCGGACAGGGGACGGCAGGGGCCAACGTCCTGACTTTC.